The rows below give T cell receptor beta chains drawn from one sample of a study of long-term antiretroviral therapy in people with HIV. The table came from immunoSEQ multiplex PCR; TCRdb's copy has only in-frame clones and leaves some out. Of approximately 17,000 clones detected, over 70% appear once; the ten largest clones hold roughly 15%. The sample consisted of unsorted PBMCs, taken 1.5 years before starting antiretroviral therapy. The receptors here all came from a woman in her fifties or sixties with HIV. The CDR3 runs from the conserved cysteine through the conserved F or W. A D gene is named only where the DNA matches it firmly. Size values are once, few and many counts, or a class for expanded clones, and some rows have none.

j_gene	v_gene	d_gene	abundance	CDR3nt	CDR3aa
TRBJ2-6	TRBV9	NA	NA	TGTGCCAGTAACCTGGCGGGGGCCAACGTCCTGACTTTC	CASNLAGANVLTF
TRBJ1-4	TRBV28	NA	NA	TGTGCCAGCGCTCGGACGGGAGGGGGAACTGAAAAACTGTTTTTT	CASARTGGGTEKLFF
TRBJ1-4	TRBV27	NA	NA	TGTGCCAGCAGTTACAAGGCTCGGGGGGTTAATGAAAAACTGTTTTTT	CASSYKARGVNEKLFF
TRBJ1-1	TRBV19	NA	NA	TGTGCCAGTAGTAATGGCCATCTGAACACTGAAGCTTTCTTT	CASSNGHLNTEAFF
TRBJ2-1	TRBV2	TRBD2	NA	TGTGCCAGCAGCACCAGGGGGACTAGCGCGAACAATGAGCAGTTCTTC	CASSTRGTSANNEQFF
TRBJ1-2	TRBV2	TRBD1	few	TGTGCCAGTACAGTGGGACAGGGCCTTGGCTACACCTTC	CASTVGQGLGYTF
TRBJ1-1	TRBV7-9	NA	NA	TGTGCCAGCAGCTCCCGCTTGGGACAGAACACTGAAGCTTTCTTT	CASSSRLGQNTEAFF
TRBJ1-1	TRBV18	NA	NA	TGTGCCAGCTCACCAGGGCTAAGGGCCACTGAAGCTTTCTTT	CASSPGLRATEAFF
TRBJ1-3	TRBV6-5	NA	NA	TGTGCCAGCAGTTATTTTAACACCATATATTTT	CASSYFNTIYF
TRBJ2-2	TRBV6-1	NA	few	TGTGCCAGCACTCAGGGGCCGAACACCGGGGAGCTGTTTTTT	CASTQGPNTGELFF
TRBJ2-3	TRBV9	NA	NA	TGTGCCAATAACAGGGAAACGCAGTATTTT	CANNRETQYF
TRBJ1-2	TRBV11-2	TRBD1	NA	TGTGCCAGCAGCCCGACAGGGGTCTATGGCTACACCTTC	CASSPTGVYGYTF
TRBJ2-7	TRBV27	NA	few	TGTGCCAGCAGTTCCGCAGGTCTCTACGAGCAGTACTTC	CASSSAGLYEQYF
TRBJ2-7	TRBV6-5	NA	NA	TGTGCCAGCAGAGTTGACGGTACCGGCGAGCAGTACTTC	CASRVDGTGEQYF
TRBJ1-5	TRBV7-9	NA	NA	TGTGCCAGCAGCTTAGAGACAAGCAATCAGCCCCAGCATTTT	CASSLETSNQPQHF
TRBJ2-7	TRBV6-1	TRBD1	NA	TGTGCCAGCAGTGAAGTGGGGGGGACAGGGTTCATCGAGCAGTACTTC	CASSEVGGTGFIEQYF
TRBJ1-6	TRBV27	TRBD1	few	TGTGCCAGCAGTTCAGGGGGCGATAATTCACCCCTCCACTTT	CASSSGGDNSPLHF
TRBJ1-1	TRBV5-1	TRBD1	NA	TGCGCCAGCAGCACGGGACAGGGGGGGTACACTGAAGCTTTCTTT	CASSTGQGGYTEAFF
TRBJ2-5	TRBV4-1	TRBD1	NA	TGCGCCAGCAGCCAAGACAGGGGGCTGGAGACCCAGTACTTC	CASSQDRGLETQYF
TRBJ1-5	TRBV27	NA	once	TGTGCCAGCAGTCCACACCCCGGAGGCAATCAGCCCCAGCATTTT	CASSPHPGGNQPQHF
TRBJ2-2	TRBV7-9	TRBD2	NA	TGTGCCAGCAGCGAAGGACTAGCGGGGGGCACCGGGGAGCTGTTTTTT	CASSEGLAGGTGELFF
TRBJ2-7	TRBV18	NA	NA	TGTGCCAGCTCACCCCTAGACGGAACCTACGAGCAGTACTTC	CASSPLDGTYEQYF
TRBJ1-4	TRBV19	NA	NA	TGTGCCAGTCGTGAGGGGTATGGAAAACTGTTTTTT	CASREGYGKLFF